The present TCR beta chain was sequenced within a study of cytomegalovirus exposure and HLA in healthy donors. With 3 bases removed from V and 8 bases from J, the gap between germline ends came to 16 bases. The CDR3 spans 14 residues. The V gene's germline CDR1 is MGHDK and CDR2 SYGVNS. The PCR contained 60 Vbeta and 13 Jbeta primers. Data came from immunoSEQ multiplex PCR; TCRdb stores just in-frame clones and leaves some out. The sample consists of fewer than 250,000 clones, more than 70% of them appearing once. This sequence was found in a human donor in good health. The sequenced sample was PBMCs. The chain carries TRBV25-1 and TRBJ1-2; TRBD1 is a possible D gene (6 bases). The CDR3 protein is CASSDLGTLIGYTF. The DNA for the CDR3 is TGTGCCAGCAGTGACCTGGGGACACTCATCGGCTACACCTTC.